The 4 T cell receptor beta chains listed next were all sequenced from one sample in a study of blood T cells in healthy people across ages. A second PCR of 7 to 11 cycles used a sample-barcoded 5' primer and a J-beta primer mix. Via MiXCR, TCRdb re-called the 5' RACE reads, giving one row per CDR3 protein. Here the sample spans fewer than 700,000 distinct CDR3 sequences, roughly 48% being singletons. Sequencing was performed on blood. The origin of the receptors is an older man in good health.

The table lists this clonotype with a few counts. The chain uses TRBV7-8 and TRBJ2-4; 9 bases map to TRBD1. The V and J ends lost 5 bases and 5 bases, in that order; junction bases with no gene match: 16. The CDR3 is 18 residues long. Germline CDR1 and CDR2: SGHVS and FQNEAQ. CDR3 sequence: CASSLGRDREWLQNIQYF. The CDR3 DNA reads TGTGCCAGCAGCCTCGGCCGGGACAGGGAATGGTTGCAAAACATTCAGTACTTC.

This clonotype appeared a few times. The CDR3 nucleotides are TGCAGCGATGACAGGGTTGATGGCTACACCTTC. Translation: CSDDRVDGYTF. The J gene is TRBJ1-2, the V gene TRBV20-1, with 7 bases lining up with TRBD1. Germline CDR1 is DFQATT and CDR2 is SNEGSKA (reference sequence). CDR3 length equals 11 residues.

This clonotype was counted only a few times. The chain employs TRBV7-2 and TRBJ2-6; D uncertain. Deletions cut 4 bases from V and 3 bases from J, with 4 bases between. CDR3 size: 13 residues. In germline, CDR1 is SGHTA, CDR2 FQGNSA. The CDR3 loop is CASSYNGANVLTF. In nucleotides, the CDR3 is TGTGCCAGCAGCTATAATGGGGCCAACGTCCTGACTTTC.

This chain joins TRBV20-1 and TRBJ1-1; 11 nucleotides line up with TRBD1. This CDR3 comprises 14 residues. Trimming removed 3 bases from V and 5 bases from J; junction bases left unmatched: 5. CDR1 and CDR2 (germline): DFQATT, SNEGSKA (reference sequence). The CDR3 protein is CSARLGTGGTEAFF. DNA for the CDR3: TGCAGTGCTAGGCTCGGGACAGGGGGAACTGAAGCTTTCTTT.